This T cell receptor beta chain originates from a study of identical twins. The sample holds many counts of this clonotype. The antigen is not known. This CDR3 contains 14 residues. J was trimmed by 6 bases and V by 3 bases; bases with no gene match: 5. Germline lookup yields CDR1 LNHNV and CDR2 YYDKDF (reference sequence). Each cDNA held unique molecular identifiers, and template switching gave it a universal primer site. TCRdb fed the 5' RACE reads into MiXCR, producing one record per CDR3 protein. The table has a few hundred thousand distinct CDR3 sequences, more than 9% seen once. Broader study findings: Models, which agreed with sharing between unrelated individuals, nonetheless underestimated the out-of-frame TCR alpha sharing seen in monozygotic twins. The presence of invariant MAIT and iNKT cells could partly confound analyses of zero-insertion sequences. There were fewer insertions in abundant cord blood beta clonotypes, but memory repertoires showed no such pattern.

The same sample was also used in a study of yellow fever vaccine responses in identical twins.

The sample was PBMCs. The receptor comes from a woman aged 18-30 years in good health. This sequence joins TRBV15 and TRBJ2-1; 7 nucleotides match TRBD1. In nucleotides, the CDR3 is TGTGCCACCAGCAGCGAGACAGGGTCCAATGAGCAGTTCTTC. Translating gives CATSSETGSNEQFF. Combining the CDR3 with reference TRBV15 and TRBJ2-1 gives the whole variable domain DAMVIQNPRYQVTQFGKPVTLSCSQTLNHNVMYWYQQKSSQAPKLLFHYYDKDFNNEADTPDNFQSRRPNTSFCFLDIRSPGLGDTAMYLCATSSETGSNEQFFGPGTRLTVL.